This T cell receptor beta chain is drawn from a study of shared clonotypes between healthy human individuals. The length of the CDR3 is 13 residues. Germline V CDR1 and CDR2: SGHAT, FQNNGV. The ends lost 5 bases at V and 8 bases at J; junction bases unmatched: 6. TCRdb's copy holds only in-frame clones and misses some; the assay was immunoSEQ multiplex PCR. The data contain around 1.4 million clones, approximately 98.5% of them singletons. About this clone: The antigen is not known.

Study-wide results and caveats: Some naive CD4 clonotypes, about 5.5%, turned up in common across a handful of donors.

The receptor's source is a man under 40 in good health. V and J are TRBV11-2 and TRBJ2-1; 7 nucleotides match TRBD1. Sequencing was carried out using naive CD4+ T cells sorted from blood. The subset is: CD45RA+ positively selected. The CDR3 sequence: CASSKTGVDEQFF. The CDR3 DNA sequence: TGTGCCAGCAGCAAAACAGGGGTGGATGAGCAGTTCTTC.